The 10 T cell receptor beta chains presented below share a single source sample, sequenced in a study of Graves' ophthalmopathy and Graves' hyperthyroidism. For repertoire sequencing, the TCR beta CDR3 regions were amplified from RNA transcripts. RT-PCR was first run with HTBI primers, then multiplex PCR in a second round. TCRdb analysed the multiplex PCR reads with MiXCR anew, one entry per CDR3 protein. Among 360,000 or so distinct CDR3 sequences, approximately 20% were seen once, and the ten largest hold 1.6%. Sequencing was done on a sample of peripheral blood. These receptors came from a woman aged 18-29 years with Graves' ophthalmopathy.

Ten or more counts support this clonotype. The rearrangement joins TRBV5-1 to TRBJ2-7; TRBD1 or TRBD2 may be the D gene (5 bases each). Germline CDR1 SGHRS, CDR2 YFSETQ. The CDR3 is 15 residues long. Deletions cut 3 bases from V and 2 bases from J, with 15 bases between. CDR3 loop: CASSSQGVLAYEQYF. As DNA, the CDR3 is TGCGCCAGCAGCTCTCAGGGAGTCCTCGCCTACGAGCAGTACTTC. Full variable domain (outside the CDR3, taken from reference TRBV5-1 and TRBJ2-7): KAGVTQTPRYLIKTRGQQVTLSCSPISGHRSVSWYQQTPGQGLQFLFEYFSETQRNKGNFPGRFSGRQFSNSRSEMNVSTLELGDSALYLCASSSQGVLAYEQYFGPGTRLTVT.

CDR3 bases: TGTGCCAGCAGGCACACAGGGTCCGACAATCAGCCCCAGCATTTT. It translates to CASRHTGSDNQPQHF. The V and J genes are TRBV6-2 or TRBV6-3 and TRBJ1-5, with D maybe TRBD1 (6 bases). V was shortened by 6 bases and J by 3 bases, with 15 bases between the two germline ends. The CDR3 runs 15 residues. Germline V gives CDR1 MNHEY, CDR2 SVGEGT.

This chain links TRBV4-3 with TRBJ1-1, with D possibly TRBD1 on 6 matching bases. V was clipped by 4 bases and J by 1 base, with 13 bases between them. The germline V gene has CDR1 LGHNA and CDR2 YSLEER. CDR3 length equals 15 residues. The DNA of the CDR3 is TGCGCCAGCAGCCGGGGGCTGGGGGAGAACACTGAAGCTTTCTTT. It encodes CASSRGLGENTEAFF.

With respect to this clonotype: One base away lies a much larger clone, so this may be a sequencing read error. This sequence joins TRBV18 and TRBJ1-5, with D unresolved. Germline V gene lookup returns CDR1 KGHSH and CDR2 LQKENI. The length of the CDR3 is 15 residues. The ends were cut back, 6 bases at V and 0 bases at J, with 12 bases in the middle. CDR3 amino acids: CASSGLVISNQPQHF. The DNA for the CDR3 is TGTGCCAGCTCGGGGTTGGTCATTAGCAATCAGCCCCAGCATTTT. The whole variable domain, filled in from reference TRBV18 and TRBJ1-5, reads NAGVMQNPRHLVRRRGQEARLRCSPMKGHSHVYWYRQLPEEGLKFMVYLQKENIIDESGMPKERFSAEFPKEGPSILRIQQVVRGDSAAYFCASSGLVISNQPQHFGDGTRLSIL.

This clonotype has at least ten counts. The chain is built from TRBV12-3 or TRBV12-4 and TRBJ1-1; maybe TRBD1 (5 bases). The CDR3 spans 14 residues. With 6 bases removed from V and 1 base from J, the gap between germline ends came to 12 bases. This CDR3 is CASSRRDGNTEAFF. The CDR3 DNA reads as TGTGCCAGCAGCCGCCGGGACGGGAACACTGAAGCTTTCTTT.

This clonotype was observed many times. The rearrangement uses TRBV2 and TRBJ2-7; 9 bases match TRBD1. The germline V gene encodes CDR1 SNHLY and CDR2 FYNNEI. CDR3 length: 16 amino acids. The trim removed 4 bases at V and 5 bases at J, leaving 12 bases unmatched. CDR3 residues: CASSGISGQGRNEQYF. In DNA form, the CDR3 reads TGTGCCAGCAGTGGAATTTCCGGACAGGGGCGAAACGAGCAGTACTTC.

This clonotype was found many times. The CDR3 region has the DNA TGCAGCGCTGTCACATTCCCCGGGACGGGTACCTACGAGCAGTACTTC. This translates into CSAVTFPGTGTYEQYF. The chain uses TRBV29-1 and TRBJ2-7; either TRBD1 or TRBD2 may fit D (5 bases each). Germline loops: CDR1 SQVTM, CDR2 ANQGSEA. V was pared by 7 bases and J by 2 bases, with 24 bases between. This CDR3 has 16 residues.

This clonotype was found many times. The chain has TRBV6-1 and TRBJ2-7; 12 positions agree with TRBD1. Germline V gene lookup returns CDR1 MNHNS and CDR2 SASEGT. Trimming took 6 bases from V and 5 from J; bases not matched to a gene: 8. The CDR3 totals 15 residues. The CDR3: CASRPGTGGFDEQYF. The CDR3 DNA follows: TGTGCCAGCAGACCCGGGACAGGGGGCTTCGACGAGCAGTACTTC.

This clonotype was found many times. This chain uses TRBV6-2 or TRBV6-3 with TRBJ1-1; the D gene is possibly TRBD1 (5 bases). V lost 6 bases, J lost 0 bases, and 11 bases lay in between. The CDR3 extends over 14 amino acids. Per the germline V gene, CDR1 is MNHEY and CDR2 is SVGEGT. DNA of the CDR3: TGTGCCAGCAGGAGAGGGGAATTGAACACTGAAGCTTTCTTT. Translating it yields CASRRGELNTEAFF.

This chain connects TRBV12-3 or TRBV12-4 to TRBJ1-1; no firm D call. V shed 3 bases and J shed 5 bases, with 13 bases lying between them. The CDR3 covers 14 residues. Written as DNA, the CDR3 is TGTGCCAGCAGTTTTACGACGGCGGGGACTGAAGCTTTCTTT. Encoded protein: CASSFTTAGTEAFF.